The 7 T cell receptor beta chains below were found in one sample sequenced in a study of T-cell memory formation after mild COVID-19. From the 5' RACE reads, TCRdb called clonotypes with MiXCR, one entry per CDR3 protein. The sample includes about 400,000 distinct CDR3 sequences, around a quarter of them seen just once. Sequencing was done on a sample of PBMCs or a T cell subset sorted from them (not recorded which). These receptors were obtained from an adult woman who had mild COVID-19 (a few samples of this study predate the infection). Cell type and time point are not known.

The rearrangement uses TRBV5-1 and TRBJ2-6; D not resolved. This CDR3 contains 16 residues. Germline V gene data show CDR1 as SGHRS and CDR2 as YFSETQ. V dropped 4 bases and J dropped 1 base, with 12 bases sitting between them. CDR3: CASSKHGDSGANVLTF. In DNA form, the CDR3 reads TGCGCCAGCAGCAAACACGGTGATTCTGGGGCCAACGTCCTGACTTTC.

V usage is TRBV7-9 and J usage is TRBJ1-6; D gene unclear. Trimming left V 2 bases short and J 10 bases short, with 6 bases between. CDR1 is SEHNR, CDR2 FQNEAQ, per germline (reference sequence). The CDR3 is 12 amino acids. CDR3 coding DNA: TGTGCCAGCAGCTTATTAGAGTCACCCCTCCACTTT. This codes for CASSLLESPLHF.

The rearrangement links TRBV6-5 to TRBJ2-1, with unresolved D. The CDR3 has 17 amino acids. Deletions cut 2 bases from V and 3 bases from J, with 17 bases between. In germline, CDR1 is MNHEY, CDR2 SVGAGI. The CDR3 DNA sequence: TGTGCCAGCAGTTACGCGCACGAACGGCTCCTCTACAATGAGCAGTTCTTC. Protein: CASSYAHERLLYNEQFF.

This clonotype has a count of ten or more. The rearrangement uses TRBV7-9 and TRBJ2-7; 7 bases are shared with TRBD2. CDR3 length: 14 amino acids. Germline assignment: CDR1 SEHNR and CDR2 FQNEAQ (reference sequence). V shed 3 bases, J shed 4 bases, and the junction held 6 bases outside the gene matches. The DNA for the CDR3 is TGTGCCAGCAGCTTGTGGGAGGGACGGTACGAGCAGTACTTC. It translates to CASSLWEGRYEQYF.

This clonotype was seen repeatedly, ten times or more. The CDR3 nucleotides are TGTGCCAGCGCTAGCGGATGGTTCACAGATACGCAGTATTTT. Translated: CASASGWFTDTQYF. This chain connects TRBV7-2 to TRBJ2-3, with 7 bases aligning to TRBD2. J lost 2 bases, V lost 8 bases, and 7 bases had no gene match. Germline values: CDR1 SGHTA, CDR2 FQGNSA. The CDR3 is 14 amino acids. The full variable domain, rest sourced from reference TRBV7-2 and TRBJ2-3, is GAGVSQSPSNKVTEKGKDVELRCDPISGHTALYWYRQSLGQGLEFLIYFQGNSAPDKSGLPSDRFSAERTGGSVSTLTIQRTQQEDSAVYLCASASGWFTDTQYFGPGTRLTVL.

Notes on this clonotype: At one of its ends the junction is not consistent with the germline gene, which may arise from a read error. The genes are TRBV6-2 or TRBV6-3 and TRBJ2-7; D not certain. Germline V gene lookup returns CDR1 MNHEY and CDR2 SVGEGT. CDR3 size: 11 residues. CDR3 region: CASSYGVHEDF. CDR3 DNA: TGTGCCAGCAGTTACGGTGTACACGAGGATTTC.

This clonotype was counted many times. The rearrangement links TRBV20-1 to TRBJ2-1; D gene ambiguous. The CDR3 consists of 16 residues. Between the trimmed V and J ends, which lost 0 bases and 6 bases, there was a span of 18 bases. Per the germline V gene, CDR1 is DFQATT and CDR2 is SNEGSKA (reference sequence). The DNA of the CDR3 is TGCAGTGCTAGAGATGGCAAGGAACATCTTTCCAATGAGCAGTTCTTC. Amino acids: CSARDGKEHLSNEQFF.